This TCR beta chain was sequenced for a study of blood T cells in healthy people across ages. A sample-barcoded 5' primer and a J-beta primer mix were used in a second PCR of roughly 7 to 12 cycles. MiXCR, run by TCRdb on the 5' RACE reads, gives a single entry per CDR3 protein. This table holds about 1.4 million distinct CDR3 sequences, approximately 60% found once. The CDR3 is made up of 17 amino acids. With 0 bases removed from V and 7 bases from J, the gap between germline ends came to 19 bases. Germline lookup yields CDR1 LGHDT and CDR2 YNNKEL (reference sequence). Sample: blood. The sequence came from a man aged 18 to 35 in good health. This chain connects TRBV3-1 to TRBJ2-1; D not certain. CDR3 loop: CASSQDYYRAPENEQFF. CDR3 nucleotide sequence: TGTGCCAGCAGCCAAGATTATTATCGGGCCCCCGAGAATGAGCAGTTCTTC.